The clone carrying this T cell receptor beta chain was detected many times. Antigen: not known. Ligated cDNA underwent four rounds of PCR with nested alpha and beta constant region primers and SP2. Blood and skin TCR RNA was reverse transcribed with alpha and beta constant primers. TCRdb fed the 5' RACE reads into MiXCR, producing one record per CDR3 protein. The table shows around 48,000 distinct CDR3 sequences, with about 4.4% occurring only once. A UMI-containing oligonucleotide was joined by 3' ligation to the TCR cDNA template. Adult healthy volunteers gave 2.5 ml peripheral blood for whole-blood RNA. Germline loops: CDR1 MDHEN, CDR2 SYDVKM. Trimming left V 4 bases short and J 7 bases short, with 14 bases between. CDR3 length equals 13 residues. This sample is part of a study of naive and memory T cell subsets. General study points: This RNA-based method may be sensitive to activation-related transcript changes.

This sequence originates from a female donor in good health. The chain carries TRBV28 and TRBJ2-7; D gene uncertain. The CDR3 reads CASSSTPIGEQYF. The CDR3 bases are TGTGCCAGCAGTTCGACTCCCATTGGGGAGCAGTACTTC.